The 18 T cell receptor beta chains listed next were all sequenced from one sample in a study of regulatory T cells in long-lasting Graves disease. The time point: newly diagnosed GD, antithyroid drugs for less than 3 months. PBMCs provided the RNA from which the TCR library was made. Library construction for TCR beta used iRepertoire HTBI primers and Arm-PCR of CDR3 regions. One entry per CDR3 protein results from TCRdb running MiXCR on the multiplex PCR reads. The table has 350,000 to 400,000 distinct CDR3 sequences, roughly 16% seen once. This sample was shared with a second study, whose subject was T cells in Graves' hyperthyroidism and ophthalmopathy.

The specimen was peripheral blood mononuclear cells (PBMCs), collected at new diagnosis, from a patient treated with antithyroid drugs. These receptors were obtained from a woman aged 18-29 years with Graves disease.

The chain is built from TRBV28 and TRBJ2-3; TRBD1 might be the D (6 bases). The CDR3 spans 17 residues. V lost 6 bases and J 2 bases, leaving 21 bases between the germline ends. Looked up from germline, CDR1 is MDHEN and CDR2 is SYDVKM. DNA of the CDR3: TGTGCCAGCAGATACAGGGCAGTAAGTGCAAACACAGATACGCAGTATTTT. This translates into CASRYRAVSANTDTQYF.

This clonotype showed up many times. V usage is TRBV6-2 or TRBV6-3 and J usage is TRBJ2-1; TRBD2 matches at 8 bases. From germline, CDR1 is MNHEY and CDR2 SVGEGT. The ends lost 1 base at V and 9 bases at J; junction bases unmatched: 11. The CDR3 runs 16 residues. The CDR3 is CASSYFAGGPEAEQFF. As DNA, the CDR3 is TGTGCCAGCAGTTACTTTGCGGGAGGCCCCGAGGCTGAGCAGTTCTTC.

V usage is TRBV7-3 and J usage is TRBJ2-1; 8 bases agree with TRBD2. The V and J ends lost 5 bases and 4 bases, in that order; junction bases with no gene match: 7. Germline CDR1 SGHTA, CDR2 FQGTGA. The CDR3 is 15 residues long. The CDR3 loop is CASSHELAAYNEQFF. CDR3 nucleotide sequence: TGTGCCAGCAGCCATGAACTAGCGGCATACAATGAGCAGTTCTTC.

This clonotype has a count of ten or more. The rearrangement joins TRBV6-2 or TRBV6-3 to TRBJ1-2; no reliable D call. The length of the CDR3 is 12 residues. The germline CDR1 and CDR2 sequences are MNHEY and SVGEGT. Between the trimmed V and J ends, which lost 2 bases and 7 bases, there was a span of 8 bases. The CDR3 is CASSYLSGGYTF. The CDR3 nucleotides read TGTGCCAGCAGTTACCTATCCGGTGGCTACACCTTC.

This clonotype has at least ten counts. V usage is TRBV5-1 and J usage is TRBJ2-7; D perhaps matches TRBD2 (7 bases). Deletions cut 3 bases from V and 0 bases from J, with 13 bases between. The CDR3 loop spans 15 amino acids. Germline values: CDR1 SGHRS, CDR2 YFSETQ. The chain's CDR3 is CASSWGGGSSYEQYF. The CDR3 DNA sequence: TGCGCCAGCAGCTGGGGGGGCGGGAGCTCCTACGAGCAGTACTTC.

This clonotype was counted many times. V and J are TRBV11-2 and TRBJ2-1; D is possibly TRBD2 (5 bases). Germline V CDR1 and CDR2: SGHAT, FQNNGV. V gave up 5 bases and J gave up 7 bases, with 18 bases separating them. This CDR3 spans 15 amino acids. This CDR3 is CASSINLALGNEQFF. The CDR3 DNA reads as TGTGCCAGCAGCATAAACCTAGCTTTGGGGAATGAGCAGTTCTTC.

The gene calls are TRBV7-9 and TRBJ1-3; perhaps TRBD1 as D (5 bases). Between the trimmed V and J ends, which lost 5 bases and 2 bases, there was a span of 13 bases. This CDR3 region has 15 residues. Germline lookup yields CDR1 SEHNR and CDR2 FQNEAQ (reference sequence). Written as DNA, the CDR3 is TGTGCCAGCAGCCAGGGACCTGTCCCTGGAAACACCATATATTTT. Its protein product is CASSQGPVPGNTIYF.

About this clonotype itself: A much larger clone lies a single base off, so this may be a read error. The chain uses TRBV20-1 and TRBJ2-7; D remains ambiguous. CDR3 length: 13 residues. V was trimmed by 4 bases and J by 2 bases, leaving 12 bases between them. The germline V gene encodes CDR1 DFQATT and CDR2 SNEGSKA (reference sequence). The CDR3 region is CSATIGYTYEQYF. CDR3 bases: TGCAGTGCTACGATCGGCTACACCTACGAGCAGTACTTC.

This chain connects TRBV24-1 to TRBJ1-2; D remains unclear. V was clipped by 3 bases and J by 0 bases, with 7 bases between them. CDR1 is KGHDR and CDR2 is SFDVKD in the germline V gene. CDR3 length equals 14 residues. CDR3: CATSDGVTNYGYTF. The CDR3 nucleotides read TGTGCCACCAGTGATGGAGTTACTAACTATGGCTACACCTTC.

Note on this clonotype: One end of the junction is discordant with germline, which a read error may explain. This rearrangement joins TRBV19 to TRBJ1-5; 7 nucleotides agree with TRBD1. Germline CDR1 reads LNHDA; CDR2 reads SQIVND (reference sequence). This CDR3 is 14 amino acids long. The CDR3 nucleotides read TGTGCCAGTAGTCCCCACAGGGGCAATCGGCCCCAGCATTTT. This codes for CASSPHRGNRPQHF. Full variable domain (missing parts from reference TRBV19 and TRBJ1-5): DGGITQSPKYLFRKEGQNVTLSCEQNLNHDAMYWYRQDPGQGLRLIYYSQIVNDFQKGDIAEGYSVSREKKESFPLTVTSAQKNPTAFYLCASSPHRGNRPQHFGDGTRLSIL.

This clonotype has a count of ten or more. V gene TRBV6-1 combines with J gene TRBJ2-2; D may match TRBD1 or TRBD2 (5 bases each). The CDR3 totals 13 residues. Germline V lookup: CDR1 MNHNS, CDR2 SASEGT. Trimming removed 3 bases at V and 5 bases at J, with 7 bases between. The CDR3 DNA reads TGTGCCAGCAGTGAGGGGGAAACCGGGGAGCTGTTTTTT. Its protein product is CASSEGETGELFF.

This clonotype was picked up a small number of times. A much larger clone differs by one base, so this may be a read error. This chain joins TRBV5-1 and TRBJ2-1; perhaps TRBD1 as D (6 bases). The CDR3 sequence is 13 residues long. Germline lookup yields CDR1 SGHRS and CDR2 YFSETQ. DNA for the CDR3: TGCGCCAGCGGCTTGGGGACACCTAATGAGCAGTTCTTC. This encodes CASGLGTPNEQFF.

The chain employs TRBV5-1 and TRBJ2-2, with D tentatively TRBD2 (5 bases). Per germline, CDR1 SGHRS and CDR2 YFSETQ. CDR3 size: 16 residues. Between the trimmed V and J ends, which lost 4 bases and 6 bases, there was a span of 19 bases. CDR3 nucleotide sequence: TGCGCCAGCAGCCCGAACCCTTCGGGATCTTCCGGGGAGCTGTTTTTT. This codes for CASSPNPSGSSGELFF.

The genes are TRBV24-1 and TRBJ1-2; 9 bases are a match to TRBD1. V lost 5 bases and J lost 6; bases outside the gene matches: 9. The CDR3 is 15 amino acids. Germline V lookup: CDR1 KGHDR, CDR2 SFDVKD. This chain's CDR3 is CATSAARGQGDGYTF. CDR3 bases: TGTGCCACCAGTGCCGCCCGGGGACAGGGTGATGGCTACACCTTC.

In DNA, the CDR3 is TGTGCCAGCAGCTTAAGGGGGACAGGGGCCTTTGGGGCCAACGTCCTGACTTTC. It codes for CASSLRGTGAFGANVLTF. The rearrangement joins TRBV7-3 to TRBJ2-6; 10 bases fit TRBD1. Germline-derived CDR1 and CDR2 are SGHTA and FQGTGA. This CDR3 region has 18 residues. Losses at the gene ends were 1 base for V and 3 bases for J; bases not matched to a gene: 6.

This sequence joins TRBV6-1 and TRBJ2-1; no reliable D call. V lost 5 bases, J lost 4 bases, and 15 bases lay in between. Germline CDR1 and CDR2: MNHNS and SASEGT. This CDR3 region has 15 residues. The CDR3: CASSTDWFGYNEQFF. For the CDR3, the DNA is TGTGCCAGCAGTACCGACTGGTTTGGTTACAATGAGCAGTTCTTC.

This clonotype has only a few counts. The CDR3 region has the DNA TGCAGTGCTGCATATGGCGGGGAGACCCAGTACTTC. It encodes CSAAYGGETQYF. V and J are TRBV20-1 and TRBJ2-5; D is possibly TRBD2 (5 bases). Trimming removed 5 bases from V and 5 bases from J, with 12 bases in between. CDR1 is DFQATT and CDR2 is SNEGSKA in the germline V gene (reference sequence). CDR3 size: 12 residues.

The sample holds many counts of this clonotype. A read error may produce the germline difference seen at one junction end. V is TRBV4-1 and J is TRBJ2-7; TRBD1 agrees at 9 bases. Germline V CDR1 and CDR2: MGHRA, YSYEKL. The CDR3 has 15 amino acids. The CDR3: CASSQDRTGAYEQYF. The CDR3 bases are TGTGCCAGCAGCCAAGATAGGACAGGGGCCTACGAGCAGTACTTC.